This T cell receptor beta chain stems from a study of cytomegalovirus exposure and HLA in healthy donors. Across the study: The roughly 110 validation repertoires matched the 600 to 700 first-cohort repertoires in platform, a later analysis reported. The study, taken as a whole, reports: Confirmation was obtained in vitro that a few CMV-associated chains are specific for CMV antigens.

V was clipped by 2 bases and J by 2 bases, with 15 bases between them. CDR1 and CDR2 from the germline V gene are SGHTA and FQGNSA. The CDR3 has 16 residues. Profiling relied on immunoSEQ multiplex PCR, and the TCRdb table lists in-frame clones only, not all of them. In the table there are 130,000 to 150,000 clones, 80% to 90% of which are singletons. The validation cohort, a group of 120 subjects, included the donors and was separate from the approximately 660-subject first cohort. Note on this clone: The antigen is unknown.

The receptor's source is a man in his late teens or twenties in good health and CMV-seronegative. Sequencing was performed on PBMCs. The chain joins TRBV7-2 to TRBJ2-5; D may be TRBD1 (5 bases). In DNA form, the CDR3 reads TGTGCCAGCAGCTTAAGGGGAAGAGACATACAAGAGACCCAGTACTTC. Encoded protein: CASSLRGRDIQETQYF.